The 4 T cell receptor beta chains reported below all come from one sample, sequenced in a study of blood T cell repertoires in COVID-19. Clones were sequenced by immunoSEQ multiplex PCR, and TCRdb holds only the in-frame ones, with some missing. The profile shows 300,000 to 400,000 clones, approximately 86% of them singletons. Input material: peripheral blood. Receptors originate from a human donor in a cohort sampled during active COVID-19.

The V and J genes are TRBV18 and TRBJ2-1; 12 bases line up with TRBD2. After removal of 4 bases from V and 7 bases from J, the junction contained 8 bases not matched to a gene. From germline, CDR1 is KGHSH and CDR2 LQKENI. This CDR3 is built from 16 residues. CDR3 nucleotide sequence: TGTGCCAGCTCACTTGGTCTAGCGGGGGGGCTGAATGAGCAGTTCTTC. Its protein is CASSLGLAGGLNEQFF.

The V and J genes are TRBV27 and TRBJ1-5, with a tentative D call TRBD1 (5 bases). V was trimmed by 7 bases and J by 1 base, leaving 14 bases between them. The germline gives CDR1 MNHEY, CDR2 SMNVEV (reference sequence). The CDR3 has 15 residues. CDR3 nucleotides: TGTGCCAGCAAAAGTTGGGGCCGGAGCAATCAGCCCCAGCATTTT. It translates to CASKSWGRSNQPQHF.

This clone was picked up a small number of times. The rearrangement uses TRBV6-5 and TRBJ2-5, with D possibly matching TRBD1 (6 bases). Germline assignment: CDR1 MNHEY and CDR2 SVGAGI. Between the trimmed V and J ends, which lost 2 bases and 2 bases, there was a span of 6 bases. The CDR3 has 13 residues. In nucleotides, the CDR3 is TGTGCCAGCAGTTACACAGGGCAAGAGACCCAGTACTTC. Protein: CASSYTGQETQYF.

The rearrangement joins TRBV4-1 to TRBJ2-1, with a tentative D call TRBD1 (6 bases). Per the germline V gene, CDR1 is MGHRA and CDR2 is YSYEKL. CDR3 length: 16 residues. V lost 0 bases to trimming and J lost 2 bases, with 11 bases between them. This CDR3 reads CASSQEQGMPYNEQFF. CDR3 in DNA: TGCGCCAGCAGCCAAGAACAGGGCATGCCCTACAATGAGCAGTTCTTC.